These T cell receptor beta chains were read from a single sample in a study of T cell changes during pregnancy in multiple sclerosis. TCRdb's table, derived via immunoSEQ multiplex PCR, lists solely in-frame clones and lacks some. The table shows under 70,000 clones, with around 90% occurring only once. The starting material was CD4+ T cells from peripheral blood mononuclear cells, obtained after pregnancy. Every receptor here comes from a female donor with multiple sclerosis, enrolled in a pregnancy study. The CDR3 runs from the conserved cysteine through the conserved F or W. D genes are given only for firm matches. Rows may omit the clone size; those that give it use once, few, many or a size class.

V gene	clone size	D gene	J gene	CDR3 DNA	CDR3 protein
TRBV4-2	-	TRBD2	TRBJ2-7	TGTGCCAGCAGCCAGGGGGGTAGCGGGGGTGAACCCTACGAGCAGTACTTC	CASSQGGSGGEPYEQYF
TRBV7-2	few	-	TRBJ1-1	TGTGCCAGCAGTTCCCTTGGCGGGGACACTGAAGCTTTCTTT	CASSSLGGDTEAFF
TRBV11-2	once	-	TRBJ1-1	TGTGCCAGCAGCCCGGGTGGGGGGAGGACTGAAGCTTTCTTT	CASSPGGGRTEAFF
TRBV7-3	-	TRBD2	TRBJ2-1	TGTGCCAGCAGCCCCGGCTCCGGGACTAACTACAATGAGCAGTTCTTC	CASSPGSGTNYNEQFF
TRBV7-8	-	TRBD1	TRBJ2-2	TGTGCCAGCAGCTCTGGGACAGACACCGGGGAGCTGTTTTTT	CASSSGTDTGELFF
TRBV10-3	-	TRBD1	TRBJ2-3	TGTGCCATTGCGGGACAGGGGGCAGATACGCAGTATTTT	CAIAGQGADTQYF
TRBV19	-	TRBD1	TRBJ2-2	TGTGCCAGTAGTACCCGTAGCTGGACAGGGGGAGCATCCGGGGAGCTGTTTTTT	CASSTRSWTGGASGELFF
TRBV19	-	-	TRBJ2-5	TGTGCCAGTAGTACGGCTAGACAAGAGACCCAGTACTTC	CASSTARQETQYF
TRBV19	few	-	TRBJ1-5	TGTGCCAGTATGATAGGGGGAGGCAATCAGCCCCAGCATTTT	CASMIGGGNQPQHF
TRBV19	-	-	TRBJ1-5	TGTGCCAGTAGTATGCCCTGGCGGGCGGGGGGCAATCAGCCCCAGCATTTT	CASSMPWRAGGNQPQHF
TRBV5-1	once	-	TRBJ2-1	TGCGCCAGCAGCTTGGTAGGGGGCTCCTACAATGAGCAGTTCTTC	CASSLVGGSYNEQFF
TRBV27	-	-	TRBJ1-1	TGTGCCAGCAGTTGGGGGGTGAACACTGAAGCTTTCTTT	CASSWGVNTEAFF
TRBV19	-	-	TRBJ1-5	TGTGCCAGTAGTATTACAGAGAATCAGCCCCAGCATTTT	CASSITENQPQHF
TRBV18	-	TRBD1	TRBJ2-2	TGTGCCAGCTCACAACAGGGGACCGGGGAGCTGTTTTTT	CASSQQGTGELFF
TRBV7-2	-	-	TRBJ2-2	TGTGCCAGCAGCTTAGCGGCAGCGGGGAACACCGGGGAGCTGTTTTTT	CASSLAAAGNTGELFF
TRBV2	-	TRBD2	TRBJ2-7	TGTGCCAGCAGGCAACGGACTAGCGGGAGCTACGAGCAGTACTTC	CASRQRTSGSYEQYF